This T cell receptor (beta chain) was profiled in a study of cytomegalovirus exposure and HLA in healthy donors. This clone was found once. Its antigen is undetermined. V lost 4 bases to trimming and J lost 1 base, with 9 bases between them. CDR1 is SGHTA, CDR2 FQGNSA, per germline. CDR3 length: 14 residues. In the PCR, 60 Vbeta and 13 Jbeta primers were used. Assay: immunoSEQ multiplex PCR; the TCRdb copy retains only in-frame clones and omits some. The sample lists over 150,000 clones, 60% to 80% seen once, with 9.5% to 10% in the top ten. At sampling all donors were nominally healthy, likely with unrecorded immune exposures. Study results and limitations: A later analysis reported that several of the most significant clusters appeared to be linked to common viral pathogens, among them Epstein-Barr virus.

The sequence was collected from a man between 18 and 29 years old in good health and CMV-seropositive. Source material: PBMCs. The chain carries TRBV7-2 and TRBJ2-3; D is perhaps TRBD1 (5 bases). CDR3 nucleotide sequence: TGTGCCAGCAGCTGGCCCAGGGGCACAGATACGCAGTATTTT. Protein: CASSWPRGTDTQYF. The entire variable domain, with the rest obtained from reference TRBV7-2 and TRBJ2-3, is as follows: GAGVSQSPSNKVTEKGKDVELRCDPISGHTALYWYRQSLGQGLEFLIYFQGNSAPDKSGLPSDRFSAERTGGSVSTLTIQRTQQEDSAVYLCASSWPRGTDTQYFGPGTRLTVL.